This T cell receptor beta chain stems from a study of T-cell memory formation after mild COVID-19. Comments on this clonotype: Its antigen remains unidentified.

The study, taken as a whole, reports: A balance of CD4 and CD8 characterized clones contracting day 15 to 85, whereas later expanders leaned CD4+. Some SARS-CoV-2-responding clones were already detected in memory before infection.

Germline V CDR1 and CDR2: SEHNR, FQNEAQ (reference sequence). J was trimmed by 10 bases and V by 5 bases; bases with no gene match: 17. The CDR3 contains 16 residues. MiXCR, run by TCRdb on the 5' RACE reads, gives a single entry per CDR3 protein. The table lists roughly 240,000 distinct CDR3 sequences, over 15% of them singletons, with 2% to 2.5% in the top ten. Sequencing used PBMCs or a T cell subset sorted from them (not recorded which). The receptor comes from an adult woman who had mild COVID-19 (a few samples of this study predate the infection). Cell type and time point are not known. The J gene is TRBJ2-3, the V gene TRBV7-9; 8 bases match TRBD2. DNA for the CDR3: TGTGCCAGCAGCGCTCATACGGGGGGGGCTGCATCCTCGCAGTATTTT. This sequence encodes CASSAHTGGAASSQYF.